Listed below are T cell receptor beta chains from one sample, sequenced in a study of T cells in Graves' hyperthyroidism and ophthalmopathy. TCRdb called the multiplex PCR reads again in MiXCR, with one record for every CDR3 protein. The sample includes about 690,000 distinct CDR3 sequences, about 18% of them seen just once. The sample taken for sequencing was blood. All receptors derive from a man aged 50-59 years with Graves' hyperthyroidism. The CDR3 runs from the conserved cysteine through the conserved F or W. Rows may omit the clone size; those that give it use once, few, many or a size class.

V,J,size,CDR3
TRBV28,TRBJ2-7,many,CASSIVYEQYF
TRBV5-1,TRBJ2-1,many,CASSRGAAGAYNEQFF
TRBV24-1,TRBJ2-1,few,CATSVAGTSYNEQFF
TRBV12-3/TRBV12-4,TRBJ1-1,NA,CASSPGQLRGNTEAFF
TRBV20-1,TRBJ1-5,many,CSAIRTGAYQPQHF
TRBV18,TRBJ2-5,few,CASSPKTRETQYF
TRBV6-1,TRBJ1-5,NA,CASGERENQPQHF
TRBV4-1,TRBJ2-5,NA,CASSQGLLSEETQYF
TRBV6-5,TRBJ2-3,NA,CASSYFGRNGDTQYF
TRBV11-2,TRBJ2-3,many,CASSLGFGVSTDTQYF
TRBV7-2,TRBJ1-5,many,CASTLARGQPQHF
TRBV7-9,TRBJ2-1,few,CASSLRSEQFF
TRBV28,TRBJ1-5,many,CASSLGGRTNQPQHF
TRBV11-2,TRBJ2-3,NA,CASSLGAGPDTQYF
TRBV6-1,TRBJ2-7,few,CASSEAAHYEQYF
TRBV11-2,TRBJ2-5,many,CASSLRPTWGETQYF
TRBV5-1,TRBJ1-2,many,CASSFERPYGGYTF
TRBV4-3,TRBJ2-6,few,CASSQLRGRPGANVLTF